What follows describes a single T cell receptor (beta chain). These data come from a study of T cells in Graves' hyperthyroidism and ophthalmopathy. V gave up 5 bases and J gave up 4 bases, with 15 bases separating them. The CDR3 sequence is 16 residues long. Looked up from germline, CDR1 is SGHTA and CDR2 is FQGTGA. Amplified TCR beta CDR3 regions derived from RNA transcripts. Carried out on the TCR CDR3, a first-round RT-PCR used the HTBI primer set. TCRdb redid the calling of the multiplex PCR reads with MiXCR, one entry per CDR3 protein. This table holds about 360,000 distinct CDR3 sequences, around 13% found once. It was uncontrolled infection, other autoimmune disease, pregnancy or lactation that excluded patients.

The receptor's source is a woman aged 18-30 years with Graves' hyperthyroidism. Sequencing used blood. This chain connects TRBV7-3 to TRBJ2-6, with D maybe TRBD1 (5 bases). The CDR3 nucleotides are TGTGCCAGCAGCCCCGACTTGGGGCTCGGGGCCAACGTCCTGACTTTC. Protein product: CASSPDLGLGANVLTF.